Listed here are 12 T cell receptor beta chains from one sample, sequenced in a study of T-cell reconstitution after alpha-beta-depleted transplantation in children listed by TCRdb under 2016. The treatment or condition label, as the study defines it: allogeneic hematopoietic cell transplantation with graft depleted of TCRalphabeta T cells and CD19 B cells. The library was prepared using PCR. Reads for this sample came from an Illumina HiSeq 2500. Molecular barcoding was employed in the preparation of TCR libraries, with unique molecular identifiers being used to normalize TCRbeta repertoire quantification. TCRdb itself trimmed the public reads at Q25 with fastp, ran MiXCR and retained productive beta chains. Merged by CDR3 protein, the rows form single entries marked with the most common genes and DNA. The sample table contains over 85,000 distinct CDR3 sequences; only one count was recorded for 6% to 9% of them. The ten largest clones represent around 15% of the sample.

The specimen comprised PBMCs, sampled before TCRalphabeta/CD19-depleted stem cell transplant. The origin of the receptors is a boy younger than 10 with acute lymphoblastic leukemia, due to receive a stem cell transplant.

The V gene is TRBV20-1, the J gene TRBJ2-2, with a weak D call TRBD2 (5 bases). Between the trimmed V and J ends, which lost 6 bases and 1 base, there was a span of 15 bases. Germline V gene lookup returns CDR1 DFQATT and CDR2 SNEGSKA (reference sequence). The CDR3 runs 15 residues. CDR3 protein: CSAQDGGLNTGELFF. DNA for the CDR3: TGCAGTGCCCAAGACGGAGGTCTGAACACCGGGGAGCTGTTTTTT.

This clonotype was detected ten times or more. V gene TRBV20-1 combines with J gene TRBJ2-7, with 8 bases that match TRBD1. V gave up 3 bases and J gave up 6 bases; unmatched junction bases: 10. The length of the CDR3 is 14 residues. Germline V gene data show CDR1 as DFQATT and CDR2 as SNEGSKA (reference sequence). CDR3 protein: CSASYSGTGFEQYF. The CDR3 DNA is TGCAGTGCTAGCTACTCCGGGACAGGTTTCGAGCAGTACTTC.

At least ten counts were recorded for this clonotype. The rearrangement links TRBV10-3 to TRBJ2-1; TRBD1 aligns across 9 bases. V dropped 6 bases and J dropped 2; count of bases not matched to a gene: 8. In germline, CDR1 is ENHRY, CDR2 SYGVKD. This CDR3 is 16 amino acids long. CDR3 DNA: TGTGCCATCAGCGCCGGGACAGGGATCCCCTACAATGAGCAGTTCTTC. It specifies CAISAGTGIPYNEQFF.

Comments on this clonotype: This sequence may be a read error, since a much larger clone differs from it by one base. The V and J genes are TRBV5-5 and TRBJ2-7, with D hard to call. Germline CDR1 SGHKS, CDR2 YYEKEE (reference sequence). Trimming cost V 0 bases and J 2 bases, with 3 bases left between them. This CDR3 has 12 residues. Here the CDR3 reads CASSLEAYEQYF. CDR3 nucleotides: TGTGCCAGCAGCTTGGAGGCCTACGAGCAGTACTTC. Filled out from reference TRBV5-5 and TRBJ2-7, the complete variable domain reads DAGVTQSPTHLIKTRGQQVTLRCSPISGHKSVSWYQQVLGQGPQFIFQYYEKEERGRGNFPDRFSARQFPNYSSELNVNALLLGDSALYLCASSLEAYEQYFGPGTRLTVT.

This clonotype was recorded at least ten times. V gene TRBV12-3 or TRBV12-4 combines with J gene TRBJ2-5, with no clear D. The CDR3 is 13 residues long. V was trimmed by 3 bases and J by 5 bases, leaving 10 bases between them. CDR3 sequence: CASSLVGVETQYF. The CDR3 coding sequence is TGTGCCAGCAGTTTGGTGGGCGTTGAGACCCAGTACTTC.

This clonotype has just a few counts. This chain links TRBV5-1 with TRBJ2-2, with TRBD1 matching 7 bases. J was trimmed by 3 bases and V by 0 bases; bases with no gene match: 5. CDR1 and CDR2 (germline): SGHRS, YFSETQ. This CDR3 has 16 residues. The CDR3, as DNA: TGCGCCAGCAGCTTGGAATCAGGGGGAGACACCGGGGAGCTGTTTTTT. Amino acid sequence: CASSLESGGDTGELFF.

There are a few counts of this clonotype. The CDR3 sequence: CANGLAGEYEQYF. In nucleotides, the CDR3 is TGTGCCAATGGACTAGCGGGGGAATACGAGCAGTACTTC. The rearrangement links TRBV2 to TRBJ2-7; TRBD2 agrees at 13 bases. The CDR3 totals 13 residues. Looked up from germline, CDR1 is SNHLY and CDR2 is FYNNEI. With V trimmed by 10 bases and J by 4 bases, 4 bases remained unmatched. The whole variable domain, filled in from reference TRBV2 and TRBJ2-7, reads EPEVTQTPSHQVTQMGQEVILRCVPISNHLYFYWYRQILGQKVEFLVSFYNNEISEKSEIFDDQFSVERPDGSNFTLKIRSTKLEDSAMYFCANGLAGEYEQYFGPGTRLTVT.

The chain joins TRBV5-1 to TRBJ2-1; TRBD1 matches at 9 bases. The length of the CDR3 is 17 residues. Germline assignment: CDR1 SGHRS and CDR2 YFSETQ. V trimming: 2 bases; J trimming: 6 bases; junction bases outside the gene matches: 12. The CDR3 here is CASSFSLRGQGGNEQFF. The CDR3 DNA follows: TGCGCCAGCAGCTTTTCCCTCCGGGGACAGGGAGGCAATGAGCAGTTCTTC. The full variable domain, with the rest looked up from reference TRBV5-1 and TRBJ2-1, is KAGVTQTPRYLIKTRGQQVTLSCSPISGHRSVSWYQQTPGQGLQFLFEYFSETQRNKGNFPGRFSGRQFSNSRSEMNVSTLELGDSALYLCASSFSLRGQGGNEQFFGPGTRLTVL.

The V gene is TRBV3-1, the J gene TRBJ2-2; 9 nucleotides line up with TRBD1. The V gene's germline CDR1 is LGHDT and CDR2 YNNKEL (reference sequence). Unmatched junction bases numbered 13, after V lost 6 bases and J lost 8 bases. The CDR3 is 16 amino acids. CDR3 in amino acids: CASRDPDRGESGELFF. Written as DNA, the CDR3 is TGTGCCAGCAGAGATCCGGACAGGGGTGAATCTGGGGAGCTGTTTTTT. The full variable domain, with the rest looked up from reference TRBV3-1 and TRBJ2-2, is DTAVSQTPKYLVTQMGNDKSIKCEQNLGHDTMYWYKQDSKKFLKIMFSYNNKELIINETVPNRFSPKSPDKAHLNLHINSLELGDSAVYFCASRDPDRGESGELFFGEGSRLTVL.

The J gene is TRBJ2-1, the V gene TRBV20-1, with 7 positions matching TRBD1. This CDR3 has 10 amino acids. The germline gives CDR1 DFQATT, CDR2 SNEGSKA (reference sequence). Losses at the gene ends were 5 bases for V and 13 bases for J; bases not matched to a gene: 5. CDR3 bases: TGCAGTGCTGACCGGGACAGTCAGTTCTTC. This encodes CSADRDSQFF.

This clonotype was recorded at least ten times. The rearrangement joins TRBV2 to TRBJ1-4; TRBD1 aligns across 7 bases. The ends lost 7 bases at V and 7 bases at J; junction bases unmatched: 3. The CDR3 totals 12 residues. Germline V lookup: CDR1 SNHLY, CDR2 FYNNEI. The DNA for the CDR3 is TGTGCCAGCAAGCAGGGGGGTGAAAAACTGTTTTTT. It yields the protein CASKQGGEKLFF.

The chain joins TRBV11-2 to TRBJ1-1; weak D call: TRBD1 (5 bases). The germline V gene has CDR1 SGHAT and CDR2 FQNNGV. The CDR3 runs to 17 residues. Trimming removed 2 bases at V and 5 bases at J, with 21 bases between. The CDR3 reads CASSLMAVALGDTEAFF. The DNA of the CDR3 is TGTGCCAGCAGCTTAATGGCAGTTGCCCTGGGGGATACTGAAGCTTTCTTT.